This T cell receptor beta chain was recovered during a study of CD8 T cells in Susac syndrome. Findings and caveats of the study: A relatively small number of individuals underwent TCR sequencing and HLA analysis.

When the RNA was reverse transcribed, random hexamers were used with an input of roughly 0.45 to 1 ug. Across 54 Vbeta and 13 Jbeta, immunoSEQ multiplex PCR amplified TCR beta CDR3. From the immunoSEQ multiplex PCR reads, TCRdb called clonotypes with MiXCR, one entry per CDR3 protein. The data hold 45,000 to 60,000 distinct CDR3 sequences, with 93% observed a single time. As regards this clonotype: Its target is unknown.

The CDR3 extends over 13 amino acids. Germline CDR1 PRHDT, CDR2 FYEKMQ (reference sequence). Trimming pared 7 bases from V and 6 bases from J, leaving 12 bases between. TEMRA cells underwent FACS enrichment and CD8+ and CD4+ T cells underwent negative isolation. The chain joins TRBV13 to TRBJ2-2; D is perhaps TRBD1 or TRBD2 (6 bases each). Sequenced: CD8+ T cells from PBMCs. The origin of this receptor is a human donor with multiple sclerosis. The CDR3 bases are TGTGCCAGCAACAAAAGGGGGGCCGGGGAGCTGTTTTTT. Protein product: CASNKRGAGELFF. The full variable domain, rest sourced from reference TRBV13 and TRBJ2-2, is AAGVIQSPRHLIKEKRETATLKCYPIPRHDTVYWYQQGPGQDPQFLISFYEKMQSDKGSIPDRFSAQQFSDYHSELNMSSLELGDSALYFCASNKRGAGELFFGEGSRLTVL.